The source of this TCR beta chain is a study of T cells expressing NK-cell markers. TCRdb processed the 5' RACE reads again and assigns one entry to each CDR3 protein, with no DNA. The sample data list hundreds of thousands of distinct CDR3 sequences. With respect to this clonotype: No antigen is known for it.

Notes on the study in general: The contribution of dominant NKG2C+ clonotypes to CD8+ T cells in roughly six donors was about 1.0-7.5%.

The germline CDR1 and CDR2 sequences are SGHRS and YFSETQ. The CDR3 is 16 residues long. This sequence joins TRBV5-1 and TRBJ2-5; there is no DNA to check the TCRdb D call of TRBD1. The receptor was isolated from a man aged 18-69 years in good health. The specimen sequenced was blood T cells: a sorted CD56 or NKG2C T cell subset, CD4+ or CD8+ T cells, or bulk PBMC T cells (not recorded which). CDR3 protein: CASSLGADWGGETQYF.